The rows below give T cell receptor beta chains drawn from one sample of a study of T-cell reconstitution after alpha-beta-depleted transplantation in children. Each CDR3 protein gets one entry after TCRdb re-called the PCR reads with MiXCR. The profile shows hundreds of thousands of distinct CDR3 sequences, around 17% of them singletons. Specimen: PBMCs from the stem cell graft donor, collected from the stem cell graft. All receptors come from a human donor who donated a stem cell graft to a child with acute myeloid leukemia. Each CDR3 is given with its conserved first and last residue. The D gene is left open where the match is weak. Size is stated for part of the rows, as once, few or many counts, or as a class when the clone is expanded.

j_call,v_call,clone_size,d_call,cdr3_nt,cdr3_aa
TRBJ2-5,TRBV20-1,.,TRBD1,TGCAGTTTTAAGACCTCTCCCGGACAGGCTACCGAAGAGACCCAGTACTTC,CSFKTSPGQATEETQYF
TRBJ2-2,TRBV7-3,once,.,TGTGCCAGCAGCTTAAGCAGGGGTCCGAACACCGGGGAGCTGTTTTTT,CASSLSRGPNTGELFF
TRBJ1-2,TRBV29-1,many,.,TGCAGCGTTGTTACGGGCTATGGCTACACCTTC,CSVVTGYGYTF
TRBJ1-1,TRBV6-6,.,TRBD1,TGTGCCATAAGGTTTCAGGGGGGGACTGAAGCTTTCTTT,CAIRFQGGTEAFF
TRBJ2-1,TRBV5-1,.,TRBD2,TGCGCCAGCAGCTTCCTAGCGGGGGGTCCCCGCTCCTACAATGAGCAGTTCTTC,CASSFLAGGPRSYNEQFF
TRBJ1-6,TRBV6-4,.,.,TGTGCCAGCAGTGCCGGAGGTGGGAATTCACCCCTCCACTTT,CASSAGGGNSPLHF
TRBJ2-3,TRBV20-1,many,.,TGCAGTGCTAGAAGCGGACTTCACAATACGCAGTATTTT,CSARSGLHNTQYF
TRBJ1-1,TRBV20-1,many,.,TGCAGTGCTATCCCGACGGCCGACACTGAAGCTTTCTTT,CSAIPTADTEAFF
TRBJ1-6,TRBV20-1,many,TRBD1,TGCAGTGCCAGAAGGACAGGGAAAAATTCACCCCTCCACTTT,CSARRTGKNSPLHF
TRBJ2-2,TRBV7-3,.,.,TGTGCCAGCAGCCGAGGGCGGGCTGCGGACACCGGGGAGCTGTTTTTT,CASSRGRAADTGELFF